This T cell receptor (beta chain) is from a study of shared clonotypes between healthy human individuals. Overall study findings and caveats: Measured sharing among donors was expected to vary with sequencing depth. Specimens sampled were limited to blood, with tissue repertoires likely differing.

Assay used: immunoSEQ multiplex PCR; TCRdb lists only in-frame clones, some missing. The table has under 2.5 million clones, 80% to 95% seen once. This CDR3 has 14 residues. The V gene lost 2 bases and the J gene lost 7 bases, with 11 bases spanning the gap. Germline V gene lookup returns CDR1 MDHEN and CDR2 SYDVKM. As to this clone: Antigen: not known.

Those who donated were healthy HIV-negative adults, with no recent acute infections or vaccinations reported. Material: naive CD4+ T cells from PBMCs. The subset here: CD45RA+ positively selected. The receptor was isolated from a man younger than 35 in good health. Some clones in this sample may be carry-over from other donors' samples. The chain has TRBV28 and TRBJ2-2; unclear D gene. In DNA form, the CDR3 reads TGTGCCAGCAGTTTAAGGCCAAACTTCGGGGAGCTGTTTTTT. Residues: CASSLRPNFGELFF. The entire variable domain, with the rest obtained from reference TRBV28 and TRBJ2-2, is as follows: DVKVTQSSRYLVKRTGEKVFLECVQDMDHENMFWYRQDPGLGLRLIYFSYDVKMKEKGDIPEGYSVSREKKERFSLILESASTNQTSMYLCASSLRPNFGELFFGEGSRLTVL.